This T cell receptor beta chain was identified in a study of tumor-infiltrating lymphocytes in primary liver carcinoma. Using a constant-region primer together with ProtoScript II reverse transcriptase, TCR beta cDNA was made from around 500 ng of total RNA. ARM-PCR, slightly modified, supplied the TCR beta libraries through three nested multiplex PCR rounds. Researchers ran the first two PCR rounds for approximately 9 cycles each with TRBV1-TRBV30 forward primers and a C-beta reverse primer. TCRdb ran MiXCR on the multiplex PCR reads and lists one entry per CDR3 protein. The sample holds roughly 120,000 distinct CDR3 sequences, about two thirds seen once. Scientists recovered RNA and DNA together from about 21-30 mg of unsorted bulk tissue. Germline CDR1 and CDR2: SQVTM and ANQGSEA. The V end was cut by 8 bases, the J end by 1 base, with 20 bases between. This CDR3 is built from 16 residues.

The chain joins TRBV29-1 to TRBJ2-2; unclear D gene. This clonotype was obtained from a woman aged 55-69 years with primary liver carcinoma and hepatitis B virus infection. Sample: tumor-adjacent normal liver tissue. CDR3 in DNA: TGCAGCATTAATTTGGTGGAGCATCAGAACACCGGGGAGCTGTTTTTT. Protein sequence: CSINLVEHQNTGELFF.